The next 30 T cell receptor beta chains were all read from a single sample in a study of blood T cell repertoires in COVID-19. Measured with immunoSEQ multiplex PCR; TCRdb has only the in-frame clones, and not every one. The data contain 190,000 or so clones, around 87% of them singletons. Sample: peripheral blood. The source of these receptors is a man aged 35 to 55 with active or convalescent COVID-19.

The chain has TRBV4-3 and TRBJ1-5, with D uncertain. The germline V gene has CDR1 LGHNA and CDR2 YSLEER. Trimming stripped 0 bases from V and 2 bases from J, with 8 bases between. CDR3 length equals 15 residues. Here the CDR3 DNA reads TGCGCCAGCAGCCAAGAGAATGGAGGCAATCAGCCCCAGCATTTT. This codes for CASSQENGGNQPQHF.

This clone has more than one count but fewer than ten. The gene calls are TRBV29-1 and TRBJ1-5; TRBD1 might be the D (5 bases). Per germline, CDR1 SQVTM and CDR2 ANQGSEA. Trimming left V 5 bases short and J 0 bases short, with 11 bases between. This CDR3 is 14 amino acids long. The CDR3 bases are TGCAGCGTTTCAGCGACAGATAGCAATCAGCCCCAGCATTTT. Protein sequence: CSVSATDSNQPQHF. Using reference TRBV29-1 and TRBJ1-5 for the parts outside the CDR3, the full variable domain is SAVISQKPSRDICQRGTSLTIQCQVDSQVTMMFWYRQQPGQSLTLIATANQGSEATYESGFVIDKFPISRPNLTFSTLTVSNMSPEDSSIYLCSVSATDSNQPQHFGDGTRLSIL.

Comments on this clone: Mismatch with germline at one junction end may stem from a read error. This chain joins TRBV4-1 and TRBJ1-2; the D gene is possibly TRBD1 (6 bases). Germline V gene lookup returns CDR1 MGHRA and CDR2 YSYEKL. This CDR3 contains 12 residues. The CDR3 sequence is CASSQDGGQGIF. CDR3 nucleotides: TGCGCCAGCAGCCAAGATGGGGGCCAGGGGATCTTC.

This rearrangement joins TRBV21-1 to TRBJ2-5; the D segment call TRBD2 is taken from the table without a DNA check. TRBV21-1 is a pseudogene locus. This CDR3 is built from 15 residues. CDR3 bases: TGTGCCAGCAGCAAAAGGGCTCACCGGGAGGAGACCCAGTACTTC. This encodes CASSKRAHREETQYF.

The rearrangement links TRBV6-6 to TRBJ1-6; maybe TRBD1 (5 bases). Trimming removed 6 bases at V and 7 bases at J, with 16 bases between. Germline assignment: CDR1 MNHNY and CDR2 SVGAGI (reference sequence). The CDR3 has 15 amino acids. The CDR3, as DNA: TGTGCCAGCAGAGTCTCCGGGGGGGAGAATTCACCCCTCCACTTT. Protein product: CASRVSGGENSPLHF.

The rearrangement links TRBV7-2 to TRBJ2-1; a weak D match, TRBD2 (6 bases). The CDR3 has 16 residues. V dropped 7 bases and J dropped 7 bases, with 23 bases sitting between them. CDR1 and CDR2 from the germline V gene are SGHTA and FQGNSA. As DNA, the CDR3 is TGTGCCAGCACCTCTATAGGAGGGAACCAACTAAATGAGCAGTTCTTC. As protein: CASTSIGGNQLNEQFF.

The rearrangement joins TRBV7-2 to TRBJ1-2; D is possibly TRBD1 (5 bases). The germline V gene has CDR1 SGHTA and CDR2 FQGNSA. Between the trimmed V and J ends, which lost 1 base and 5 bases, there was a span of 11 bases. The CDR3 loop spans 14 amino acids. In nucleotides, the CDR3 is TGTGCCAGCAGCTTAGGGTTGGGGGGATATGGCTACACCTTC. This sequence encodes CASSLGLGGYGYTF.

V usage is TRBV11-2 and J usage is TRBJ1-2; D might be TRBD1 (5 bases). This CDR3 has 15 amino acids. V dropped 2 bases and J dropped 4 bases, with 14 bases sitting between them. The germline gives CDR1 SGHAT, CDR2 FQNNGV. CDR3 amino acids: CASSLTTGLVYGYTF. The DNA of the CDR3 is TGTGCCAGCAGCTTAACTACAGGATTGGTCTATGGCTACACCTTC.

The genes are TRBV4-3 and TRBJ2-7, with a tentative D call TRBD1 (6 bases). The CDR3 is 18 residues long. Germline V gives CDR1 LGHNA, CDR2 YSLEER. V dropped 0 bases and J dropped 3 bases, with 21 bases sitting between them. CDR3 coding DNA: TGCGCCAGCAGCCAAGATCAGGTAGCAGGGGACCTACTCTACGAGCAGTACTTC. Translated, it gives CASSQDQVAGDLLYEQYF.

The chain combines TRBV5-1 with TRBJ1-3, with no clear D. Germline-derived CDR1 and CDR2 are SGHRS and YFSETQ. The CDR3 runs to 15 residues. V was trimmed by 0 bases and J by 0 bases, leaving 7 bases between them. The DNA for the CDR3 is TGCGCCAGCAGCTTGGGTGACAACTCTGGAAACACCATATATTTT. Amino acids: CASSLGDNSGNTIYF.

CDR3 protein: CASSQDRTYRGYGYTF. The DNA of the CDR3 is TGTGCCAGCAGCCAAGATCGAACTTATCGGGGCTATGGCTACACCTTC. The gene calls are TRBV3-1 (or the pseudogene TRBV3-2) and TRBJ1-2; no clear D. Trimming took 0 bases from V and 4 from J, leaving 15 bases between them. The CDR3 length is 16 residues. The germline CDR1 and CDR2 sequences are LGHDT and YNNKEL (reference sequence).

The chain links TRBV2 to TRBJ2-5; no clear D. The germline CDR1 and CDR2 sequences are SNHLY and FYNNEI. V shed 8 bases and J shed 1 base, with 5 bases lying between them. This CDR3 spans 11 amino acids. This chain's CDR3 is CASGVQETQYF. CDR3 in DNA: TGTGCCAGCGGAGTCCAAGAGACCCAGTACTTC.

This clone has a handful of counts. The gene calls are TRBV5-4 and TRBJ1-6; tentatively, D is TRBD1 (5 bases). CDR3 length: 15 residues. Trimming took off 0 bases at V and 10 bases at J, with 14 bases between the two ends. CDR1 is SGHNT and CDR2 is YYREEE in the germline V gene (reference sequence). CDR3: CASSLAYGGGSPLHF. The CDR3 nucleotides are TGTGCCAGCAGCTTGGCCTATGGGGGAGGCTCACCCCTCCACTTT. Full variable domain (remainder filled in from reference TRBV5-4 and TRBJ1-6): ETGVTQSPTHLIKTRGQQVTLRCSSQSGHNTVSWYQQALGQGPQFIFQYYREEENGRGNFPPRFSGLQFPNYSSELNVNALELDDSALYLCASSLAYGGGSPLHFGNGTRLTVT.

The gene calls are TRBV5-5 and TRBJ1-2; possibly TRBD1 for D (5 bases). V was cut by 1 base and J by 0 bases, with 13 bases left in between. The CDR3 is 16 amino acids. From germline, CDR1 is SGHKS and CDR2 YYEKEE (reference sequence). Here the CDR3 DNA reads TGTGCCAGCAGCTTGTCCAGGGCGCAGGCTAACTATGGCTACACCTTC. It specifies CASSLSRAQANYGYTF.

The V gene is TRBV11-2, the J gene TRBJ2-5; 11 bases are a match to TRBD2. Looked up from germline, CDR1 is SGHAT and CDR2 is FQNNGV. The CDR3 runs to 15 residues. With 5 bases clipped from V and 1 base from J, the junction kept 3 bases outside the gene matches. This CDR3 reads CASSTSGGRQETQYF. The CDR3 DNA reads TGTGCCAGCAGCACTAGCGGGGGACGCCAAGAGACCCAGTACTTC.

This chain uses TRBV5-1 with TRBJ1-5; tentative D call: TRBD1 (6 bases). The ends were cut back, 3 bases at V and 0 bases at J, with 10 bases in the middle. From germline, CDR1 is SGHRS and CDR2 YFSETQ. This CDR3 spans 15 amino acids. CDR3 DNA: TGCGCCAGCAGCTCGGACAGAAATAGCAATCAGCCCCAGCATTTT. This codes for CASSSDRNSNQPQHF. Filled out from reference TRBV5-1 and TRBJ1-5, the complete variable domain reads KAGVTQTPRYLIKTRGQQVTLSCSPISGHRSVSWYQQTPGQGLQFLFEYFSETQRNKGNFPGRFSGRQFSNSRSEMNVSTLELGDSALYLCASSSDRNSNQPQHFGDGTRLSIL.

This chain uses TRBV9 with TRBJ2-3; the match to TRBD2 covers 7 bases. V lost 2 bases to trimming and J lost 2 bases; unmatched junction nucleotides: 2. The germline gives CDR1 SGDLS, CDR2 YYNGEE. The length of the CDR3 is 14 residues. CDR3 sequence: CASSVGTTTDTQYF. The CDR3 nucleotides read TGTGCCAGCAGCGTGGGGACTACCACAGATACGCAGTATTTT.

This sequence joins TRBV5-4 and TRBJ2-7; possible D gene TRBD1, 5 bases. Trimming stripped 2 bases from V and 3 bases from J, with 12 bases between. The CDR3 totals 14 residues. Germline CDR1 SGHNT, CDR2 YYREEE (reference sequence). The DNA of the CDR3 is TGTGCCAGCAGCTTCAGTCAGGGTAGCTACGAGCAGTACTTC. It specifies CASSFSQGSYEQYF.

In its sample, this clone was seen a few times. The V call is TRBV29-1, the J call TRBJ1-1; possible D gene TRBD1, 6 bases. V was cut by 4 bases and J by 1 base, with 13 bases left in between. Germline-derived CDR1 and CDR2 are SQVTM and ANQGSEA. This CDR3 comprises 14 residues. The CDR3, as DNA: TGCAGCGTTGTAAGTGAGACAGGGAACACTGAAGCTTTCTTT. Protein product: CSVVSETGNTEAFF.

J is TRBJ2-2 and V is TRBV3-1 (or the pseudogene TRBV3-2); D possibly corresponds to TRBD2 (5 bases). Germline CDR1 and CDR2: LGHDT and YNNKEL (reference sequence). The CDR3 totals 14 residues. The V and J ends lost 1 base and 5 bases respectively, with 8 bases between them. DNA for the CDR3: TGTGCCAGCAGCCAAGGGTCGGGGACCGGGGAGCTGTTTTTT. Translating it yields CASSQGSGTGELFF.

This chain connects TRBV7-9 to TRBJ2-6; no clear D. In germline, CDR1 is SEHNR, CDR2 FQNEAQ (reference sequence). This CDR3 spans 15 amino acids. Trimming cost V 3 bases and J 0 bases, with 6 bases left between them. CDR3 region: CASSFSSSGANVLTF. CDR3 DNA sequence: TGTGCCAGCAGCTTTTCCAGCTCTGGGGCCAACGTCCTGACTTTC.

The rearrangement joins TRBV5-1 to TRBJ2-7; weak D call: TRBD1 (5 bases). Germline V gene data show CDR1 as SGHRS and CDR2 as YFSETQ. The germline V and J ends were trimmed by 0 bases and 7 bases, with 11 bases remaining between them. The CDR3 runs 13 residues. Here the CDR3 DNA reads TGCGCCAGCAGCTTGGAGGGCCAGGGTGAGCAGTACTTC. As protein: CASSLEGQGEQYF.

The V call is TRBV19, the J call TRBJ1-6; unclear D gene. The V end was cut by 5 bases, the J end by 4 bases, with 6 bases between. This CDR3 region has 13 residues. The germline CDR1 and CDR2 sequences are LNHDA and SQIVND (reference sequence). CDR3 loop: CASSGQYNSPLHF. In DNA form, the CDR3 reads TGTGCCAGTAGTGGGCAATATAATTCACCCCTCCACTTT.

This clone was picked up one time. This rearrangement joins TRBV2 to TRBJ2-5; D possibly corresponds to TRBD2 (5 bases). V dropped 7 bases and J dropped 5 bases, with 17 bases sitting between them. The CDR3 consists of 14 residues. Germline V gene sequence: CDR1 SNHLY, CDR2 FYNNEI. The CDR3 loop reads CASKGNPGSETQYF. The CDR3 bases are TGTGCCAGCAAAGGGAATCCGGGGAGCGAGACCCAGTACTTC.

The chain combines TRBV5-6 with TRBJ1-5; weak D call: TRBD1 (5 bases). The germline V gene has CDR1 SGHDT and CDR2 YYEEEE. V was cut by 2 bases and J by 3 bases, with 15 bases left in between. This CDR3 region has 16 residues. CDR3: CASSFYGGTFNQPQHF. In DNA form, the CDR3 reads TGTGCCAGCAGCTTTTACGGGGGAACCTTCAATCAGCCCCAGCATTTT.

V usage is TRBV30 and J usage is TRBJ2-1; 8 bases align to TRBD2. J was trimmed by 9 bases and V by 5 bases; bases with no gene match: 6. CDR1 and CDR2 from the germline V gene are GTSNPN and SVGIG (reference sequence). This CDR3 is 12 amino acids long. The CDR3, as DNA: TGTGCCTGGTCCGGGGGGGGCGGTGAGCAGTTCTTC. Residues: CAWSGGGGEQFF.

This clone was picked up one time. The chain combines TRBV5-5 with TRBJ2-5, with TRBD1 matching 9 bases. The V gene end was trimmed by 0 bases and the J gene end by 4 bases; junction bases not matched to a gene: 7. Germline CDR1 SGHKS, CDR2 YYEKEE (reference sequence). The CDR3 covers 16 residues. The DNA for the CDR3 is TGTGCCAGCAGCTTGGCCCGGGACAGGGTTTTAGAGACCCAGTACTTC. Protein sequence: CASSLARDRVLETQYF.

This chain connects TRBV18 to TRBJ1-1; D ambiguous. Looked up from germline, CDR1 is KGHSH and CDR2 is LQKENI. CDR3 size: 15 residues. V lost 0 bases and J 1 base, leaving 9 bases between the germline ends. The CDR3 DNA reads as TGTGCCAGCTCACCACCGTTATCTTGGAACACTGAAGCTTTCTTT. As protein: CASSPPLSWNTEAFF.

V gene TRBV15 combines with J gene TRBJ1-2; D is undetermined. CDR3 length equals 14 residues. The V and J ends lost 0 bases and 7 bases respectively, with 12 bases between them. Germline V CDR1 and CDR2: LNHNV, YYDKDF (reference sequence). This CDR3 is CATSRDRGFGGYTF. CDR3 nucleotides: TGTGCCACCAGCAGAGATCGAGGGTTTGGTGGCTACACCTTC.

J is TRBJ2-7 and V is TRBV3-1 (or the pseudogene TRBV3-2); D unclear. Germline values: CDR1 LGHDT, CDR2 YNNKEL (reference sequence). This CDR3 comprises 15 residues. V lost 1 base and J lost 3, with 13 bases in between. The CDR3 DNA sequence: TGTGCCAGCAGCCAAGCCGTTTCCCCTCTCTACGAGCAGTACTTC. Amino acids: CASSQAVSPLYEQYF.